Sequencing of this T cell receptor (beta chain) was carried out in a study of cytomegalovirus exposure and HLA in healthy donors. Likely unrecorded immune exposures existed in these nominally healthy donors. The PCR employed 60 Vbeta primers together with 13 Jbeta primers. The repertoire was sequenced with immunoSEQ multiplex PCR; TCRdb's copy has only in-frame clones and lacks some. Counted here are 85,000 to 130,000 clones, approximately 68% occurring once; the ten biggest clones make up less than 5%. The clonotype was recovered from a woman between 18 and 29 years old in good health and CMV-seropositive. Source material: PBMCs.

The CDR3 spells CASSPGFGETQYF. In DNA form, the CDR3 reads TGTGCCAGCAGTCCGGGATTTGGGGAGACCCAGTACTTC. J is TRBJ2-5 and V is TRBV28, with D perhaps matching TRBD2 (5 bases). The length of the CDR3 is 13 residues. The V gene lost 5 bases and the J gene lost 5 bases, with 12 bases spanning the gap. Germline CDR1 and CDR2: MDHEN and SYDVKM.